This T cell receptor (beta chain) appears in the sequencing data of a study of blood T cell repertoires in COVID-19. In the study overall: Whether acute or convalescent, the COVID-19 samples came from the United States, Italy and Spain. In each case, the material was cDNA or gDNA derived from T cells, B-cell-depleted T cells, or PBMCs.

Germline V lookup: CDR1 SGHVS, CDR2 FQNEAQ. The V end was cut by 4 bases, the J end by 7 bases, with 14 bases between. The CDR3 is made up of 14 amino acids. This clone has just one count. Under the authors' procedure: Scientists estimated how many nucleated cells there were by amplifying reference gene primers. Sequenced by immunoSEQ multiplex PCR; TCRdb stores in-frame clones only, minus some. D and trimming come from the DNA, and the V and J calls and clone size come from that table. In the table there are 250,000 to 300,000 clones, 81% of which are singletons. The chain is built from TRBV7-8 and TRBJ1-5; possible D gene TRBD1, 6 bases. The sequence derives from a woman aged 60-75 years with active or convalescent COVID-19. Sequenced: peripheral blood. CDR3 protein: CASSSRGGGQPQHF. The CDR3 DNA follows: TGTGCCAGCAGCTCAAGGGGGGGTGGACAGCCCCAGCATTTT.